The 5 T cell receptor beta chains listed next were all sequenced from one sample in a study of blood T cells in healthy people across ages. The authors ran a second PCR of 7 to 11 cycles using a sample-barcoded 5' primer and a J-beta primer mix. TCRdb re-derived calls from the 5' RACE reads in MiXCR, one entry per CDR3 protein. The repertoire consists of some 1.8 million distinct CDR3 sequences, with about two fifths occurring once and the leading ten covering roughly 23%. The sequencing input was blood. The receptor set was obtained from a human donor in good health.

Details on this clonotype: One junction end disagrees with the germline gene, perhaps due to a read error. The chain has TRBV12-3 or TRBV12-4 and TRBJ2-3; 9 bases match TRBD1. The length of the CDR3 is 16 residues. The CDR3 bases are TGTGCCAGCAGTCCACCCGGGACAGGGAGCACAGATGCGCAGTATTTT. It codes for CASSPPGTGSTDAQYF.

This clonotype was observed a handful of times. A junction end diverges from the germline sequence, so it may reflect a read error. The chain has TRBV5-6 and TRBJ2-7, with D perhaps given as TRBD1 or TRBD2 (5 bases each). Germline loops: CDR1 SGHDT, CDR2 YYEEEE. This CDR3 has 15 residues. The CDR3: CASSLVGDDSYEQYF. The CDR3 DNA is TGTGCCAGCAGTTTGGTCGGGGACGACTCCTACGAGCAGTACTTC. The full variable domain, with the rest looked up from reference TRBV5-6 and TRBJ2-7, is DAGVTQSPTHLIKTRGQQVTLRCSPKSGHDTVSWYQQALGQGPQFIFQYYEEEERQRGNFPDRFSGHQFPNYSSELNVNALLLGDSALYLCASSLVGDDSYEQYFGPGTRLTVT.

This clonotype was found a few times. The chain couples TRBV6-2 or TRBV6-3 to TRBJ2-1; TRBD2 matches at 8 bases. V shed 2 bases, J shed 9 bases, and the junction held 12 bases outside the gene matches. The CDR3 covers 16 residues. The germline V gene encodes CDR1 MNHEY and CDR2 SVGEGT. CDR3 nucleotides: TGTGCCAGCAGTTACCCGGGGGGGGTACGTTCCTTTGAGCAGTTCTTC. Amino acids: CASSYPGGVRSFEQFF.

This clonotype came up a few times. The genes are TRBV15 and TRBJ2-7; D possibly corresponds to TRBD1 (5 bases). The CDR3 runs 16 residues. V was cut by 0 bases and J by 6 bases, with 18 bases left in between. Germline CDR1 LNHNV, CDR2 YYDKDF (reference sequence). The CDR3 nucleotides are TGTGCCACCAGCAGAGATAAGGGGAATCCATCGACCGAGCAGTACTTC. It codes for CATSRDKGNPSTEQYF.

This clonotype was picked up one time. Mismatch with germline at one junction end may stem from a read error. The CDR3, as DNA: TGTGCCAGCAGCCTTCGGGCGGGGCAAGGGACCCAGTACTTC. Amino acids: CASSLRAGQGTQYF. The V gene is TRBV7-3, the J gene TRBJ2-5, with D possibly TRBD2 on 6 matching bases. Germline CDR1 is SGHTA and CDR2 is FQGTGA. The CDR3 runs to 14 residues.